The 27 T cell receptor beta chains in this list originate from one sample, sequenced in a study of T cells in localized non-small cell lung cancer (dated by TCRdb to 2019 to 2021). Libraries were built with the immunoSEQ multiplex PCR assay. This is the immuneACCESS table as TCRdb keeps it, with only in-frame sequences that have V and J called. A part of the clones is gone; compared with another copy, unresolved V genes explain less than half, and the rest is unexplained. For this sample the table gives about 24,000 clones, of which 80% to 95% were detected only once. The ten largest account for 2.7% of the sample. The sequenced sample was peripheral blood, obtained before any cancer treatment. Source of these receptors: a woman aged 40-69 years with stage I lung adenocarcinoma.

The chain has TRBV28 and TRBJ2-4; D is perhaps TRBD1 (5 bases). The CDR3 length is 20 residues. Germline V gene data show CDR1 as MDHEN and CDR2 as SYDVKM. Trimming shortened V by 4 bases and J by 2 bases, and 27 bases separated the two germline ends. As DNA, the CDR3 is TGTGCCAGCAGTTCCATGCTAGGGGCCTCGGTAACCCCCTCCAAAAACATTCAGTACTTC. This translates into CASSSMLGASVTPSKNIQYF.

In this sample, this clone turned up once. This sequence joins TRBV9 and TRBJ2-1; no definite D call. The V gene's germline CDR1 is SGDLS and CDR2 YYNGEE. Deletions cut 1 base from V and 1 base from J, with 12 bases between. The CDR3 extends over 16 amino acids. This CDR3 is CASSVRSSWSYNEQFF. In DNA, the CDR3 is TGTGCCAGCAGCGTAAGGTCATCGTGGTCCTACAATGAGCAGTTCTTC.

CDR3 amino acids: CAIAGLSGNEQYF. Here the CDR3 DNA reads TGTGCCATCGCGGGCCTCTCGGGAAACGAGCAGTACTTC. This chain connects TRBV10-3 to TRBJ2-5; the D gene is possibly TRBD2 (5 bases). The DNA end lines up better with TRBJ2-7; the J call may be wrong. The CDR3 spans 13 residues. The germline V gene has CDR1 ENHRY and CDR2 SYGVKD.

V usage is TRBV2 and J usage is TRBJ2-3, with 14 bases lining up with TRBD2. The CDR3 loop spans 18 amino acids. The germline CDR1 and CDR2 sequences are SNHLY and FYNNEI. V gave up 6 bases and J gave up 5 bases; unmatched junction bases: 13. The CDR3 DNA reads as TGTGCCAGCAGCCGTACGGGACTAGCGGGAGAACCCAAAGATACGCAGTATTTT. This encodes CASSRTGLAGEPKDTQYF.

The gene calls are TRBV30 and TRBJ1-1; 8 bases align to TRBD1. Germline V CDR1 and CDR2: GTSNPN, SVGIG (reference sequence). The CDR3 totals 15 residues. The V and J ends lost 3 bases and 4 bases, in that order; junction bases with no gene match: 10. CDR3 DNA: TGTGCCTGGAGGCATATACAGGGGGTAGGCACTGAAGCTTTCTTT. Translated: CAWRHIQGVGTEAFF. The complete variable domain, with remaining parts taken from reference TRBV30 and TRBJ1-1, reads SQTIHQWPATLVQPVGSPLSLECTVEGTSNPNLYWYRQAAGRGLQLLFYSVGIGQISSEVPQNLSASRPQDRQFILSSKKLLLSDSGFYLCAWRHIQGVGTEAFFGQGTRLTVV.

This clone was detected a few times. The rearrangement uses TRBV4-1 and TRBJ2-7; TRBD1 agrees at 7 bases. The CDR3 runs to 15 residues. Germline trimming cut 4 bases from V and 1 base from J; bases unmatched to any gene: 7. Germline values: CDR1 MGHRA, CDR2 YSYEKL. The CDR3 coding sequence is TGCGCCAGCAGCCCACCGGGACAGTCATCCTACGAGCAGTACTTC. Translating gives CASSPPGQSSYEQYF.

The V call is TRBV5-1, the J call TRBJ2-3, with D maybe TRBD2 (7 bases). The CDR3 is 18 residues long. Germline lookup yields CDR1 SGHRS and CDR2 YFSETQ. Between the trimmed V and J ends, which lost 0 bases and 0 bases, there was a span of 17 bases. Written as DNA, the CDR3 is TGCGCCAGCAGCTTGGGAGTGTCCGCGGGGGCCAGCACAGATACGCAGTATTTT. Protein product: CASSLGVSAGASTDTQYF.

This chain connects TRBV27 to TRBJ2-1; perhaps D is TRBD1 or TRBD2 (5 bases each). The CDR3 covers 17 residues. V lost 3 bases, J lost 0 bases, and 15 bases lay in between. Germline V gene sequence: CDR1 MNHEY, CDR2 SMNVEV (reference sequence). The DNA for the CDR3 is TGTGCCAGCAGTTTCTCTTGGGCAGGGAGCTCCTACAATGAGCAGTTCTTC. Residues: CASSFSWAGSSYNEQFF.

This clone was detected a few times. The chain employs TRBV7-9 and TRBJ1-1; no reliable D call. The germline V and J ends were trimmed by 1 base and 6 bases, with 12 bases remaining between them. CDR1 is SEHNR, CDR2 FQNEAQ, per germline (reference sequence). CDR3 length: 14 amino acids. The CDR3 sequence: CASSLVGSRAEAFF. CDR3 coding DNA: TGTGCCAGCAGCTTAGTTGGAAGTCGCGCTGAAGCTTTCTTT.

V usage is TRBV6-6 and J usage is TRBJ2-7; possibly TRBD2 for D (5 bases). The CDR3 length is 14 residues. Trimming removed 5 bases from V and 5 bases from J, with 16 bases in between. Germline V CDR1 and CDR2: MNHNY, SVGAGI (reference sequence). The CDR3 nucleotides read TGTGCCAGCAGTCAGAGTTTGTGGGGAGACGAGCAGTACTTC. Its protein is CASSQSLWGDEQYF.

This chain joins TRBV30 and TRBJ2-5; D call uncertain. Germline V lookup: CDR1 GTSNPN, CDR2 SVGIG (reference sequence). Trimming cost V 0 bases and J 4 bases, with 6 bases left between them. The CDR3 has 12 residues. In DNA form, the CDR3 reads TGTGCCTGGAGTGTACAGCCAGAGACCCAGTACTTC. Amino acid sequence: CAWSVQPETQYF. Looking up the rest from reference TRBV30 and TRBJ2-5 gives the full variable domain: SQTIHQWPATLVQPVGSPLSLECTVEGTSNPNLYWYRQAAGRGLQLLFYSVGIGQISSEVPQNLSASRPQDRQFILSSKKLLLSDSGFYLCAWSVQPETQYFGPGTRLLVL.

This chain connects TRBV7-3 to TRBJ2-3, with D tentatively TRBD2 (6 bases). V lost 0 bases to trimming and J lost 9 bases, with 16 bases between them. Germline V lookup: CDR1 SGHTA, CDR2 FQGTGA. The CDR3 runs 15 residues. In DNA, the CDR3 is TGTGCCAGCAGCTTAACTAGGGACTCCCCCAACACGCAGTATTTT. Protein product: CASSLTRDSPNTQYF. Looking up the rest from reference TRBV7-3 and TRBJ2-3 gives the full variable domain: GAGVSQTPSNKVTEKGKYVELRCDPISGHTALYWYRQSLGQGPEFLIYFQGTGAADDSGLPNDRFFAVRPEGSVSTLKIQRTERGDSAVYLCASSLTRDSPNTQYFGPGTRLTVL.

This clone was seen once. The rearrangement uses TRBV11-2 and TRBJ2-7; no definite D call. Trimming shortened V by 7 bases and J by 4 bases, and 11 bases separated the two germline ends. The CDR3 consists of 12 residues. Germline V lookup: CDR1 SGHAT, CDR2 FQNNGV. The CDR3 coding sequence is TGTGCCAGCACCCTACCCCCATACGAGCAGTACTTC. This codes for CASTLPPYEQYF.

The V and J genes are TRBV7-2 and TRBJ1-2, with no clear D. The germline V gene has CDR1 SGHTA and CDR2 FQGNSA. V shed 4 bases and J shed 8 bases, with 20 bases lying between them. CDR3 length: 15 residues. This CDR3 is CASSSSISSYGGYTF. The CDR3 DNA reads TGTGCCAGCAGCTCTTCTATATCCTCATATGGGGGCTACACCTTC.

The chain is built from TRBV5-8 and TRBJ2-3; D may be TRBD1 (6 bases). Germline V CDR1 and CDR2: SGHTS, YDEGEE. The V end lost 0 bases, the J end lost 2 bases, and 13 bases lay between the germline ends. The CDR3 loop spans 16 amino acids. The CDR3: CASSLVDSSSTDTQYF. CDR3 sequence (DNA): TGTGCCAGCAGCTTGGTGGACAGCTCATCCACAGATACGCAGTATTTT.

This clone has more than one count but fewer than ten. CDR3 residues: CASREAGDTQYF. CDR3 bases: TGTGCCAGCCGGGAAGCGGGTGATACGCAGTATTTT. V gene TRBV5-6 combines with J gene TRBJ2-3; D may be TRBD2 (6 bases). This CDR3 is 12 amino acids long. Germline loops: CDR1 SGHDT, CDR2 YYEEEE. V lost 7 bases and J 6 bases, leaving 12 bases between the germline ends. Full variable domain (rest looked up from reference TRBV5-6 and TRBJ2-3): DAGVTQSPTHLIKTRGQQVTLRCSPKSGHDTVSWYQQALGQGPQFIFQYYEEEERQRGNFPDRFSGHQFPNYSSELNVNALLLGDSALYLCASREAGDTQYFGPGTRLTVL.

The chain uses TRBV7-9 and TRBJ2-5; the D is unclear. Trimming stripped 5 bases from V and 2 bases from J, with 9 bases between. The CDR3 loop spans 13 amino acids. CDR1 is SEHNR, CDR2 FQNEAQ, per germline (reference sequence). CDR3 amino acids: CASSPRNQETQYF. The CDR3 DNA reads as TGTGCCAGCAGCCCAAGAAATCAAGAGACCCAGTACTTC.

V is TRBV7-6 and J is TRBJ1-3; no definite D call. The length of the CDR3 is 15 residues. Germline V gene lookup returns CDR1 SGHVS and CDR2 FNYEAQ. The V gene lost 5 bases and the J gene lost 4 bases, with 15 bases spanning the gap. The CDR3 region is CASSPTDGQGNTIYF. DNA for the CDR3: TGTGCCAGCAGCCCGACGGACGGGCAGGGAAACACCATATATTTT.

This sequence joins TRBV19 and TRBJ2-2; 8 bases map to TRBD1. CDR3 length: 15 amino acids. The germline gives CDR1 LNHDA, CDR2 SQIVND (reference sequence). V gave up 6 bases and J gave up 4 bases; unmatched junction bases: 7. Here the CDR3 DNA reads TGTGCCAGTAGGTCGACAGGGGCGGGCACCGGGGAGCTGTTTTTT. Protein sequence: CASRSTGAGTGELFF.

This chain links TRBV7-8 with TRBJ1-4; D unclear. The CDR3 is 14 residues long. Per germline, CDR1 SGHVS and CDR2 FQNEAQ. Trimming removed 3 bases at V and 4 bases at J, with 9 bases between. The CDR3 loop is CASSLGRLNEKLFF. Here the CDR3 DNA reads TGTGCCAGCAGCTTGGGCAGGCTTAATGAAAAACTGTTTTTT.

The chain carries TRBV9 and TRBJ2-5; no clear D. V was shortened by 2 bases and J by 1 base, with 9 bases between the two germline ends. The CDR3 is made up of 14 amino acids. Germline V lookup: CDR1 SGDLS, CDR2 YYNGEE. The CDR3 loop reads CASSVGSFQETQYF. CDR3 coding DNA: TGTGCCAGCAGCGTCGGCAGTTTCCAAGAGACCCAGTACTTC.

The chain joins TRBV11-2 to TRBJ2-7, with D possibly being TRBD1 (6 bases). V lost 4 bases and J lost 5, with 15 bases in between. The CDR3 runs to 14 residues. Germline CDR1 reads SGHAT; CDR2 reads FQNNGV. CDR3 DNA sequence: TGTGCCAGCAGCTCACAGATGGGGGACAACGAGCAGTACTTC. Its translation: CASSSQMGDNEQYF.

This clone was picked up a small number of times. CDR3 nucleotides: TGTGCCAGCAGACCCCCAGGCCTAGCGGGGGCCACAGATACGCAGTATTTT. This codes for CASRPPGLAGATDTQYF. This chain joins TRBV28 and TRBJ2-3; TRBD2 agrees at 10 bases. The CDR3 covers 17 residues. V lost 6 bases, J lost 2 bases, and 11 bases stayed unmatched. Germline CDR1 reads MDHEN; CDR2 reads SYDVKM.

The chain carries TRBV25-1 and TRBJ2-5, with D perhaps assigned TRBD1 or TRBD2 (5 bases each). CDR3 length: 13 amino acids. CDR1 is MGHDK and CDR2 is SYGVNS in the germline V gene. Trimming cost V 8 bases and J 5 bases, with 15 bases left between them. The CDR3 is CASATDSGETQYF. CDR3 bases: TGTGCCAGCGCCACTGACAGCGGTGAGACCCAGTACTTC.

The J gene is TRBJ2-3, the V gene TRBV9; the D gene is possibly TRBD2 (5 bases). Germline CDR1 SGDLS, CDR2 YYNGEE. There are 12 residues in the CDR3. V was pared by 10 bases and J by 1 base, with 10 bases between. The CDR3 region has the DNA TGTGCCTCGGGGATCGGCACAGATACGCAGTATTTT. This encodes CASGIGTDTQYF.

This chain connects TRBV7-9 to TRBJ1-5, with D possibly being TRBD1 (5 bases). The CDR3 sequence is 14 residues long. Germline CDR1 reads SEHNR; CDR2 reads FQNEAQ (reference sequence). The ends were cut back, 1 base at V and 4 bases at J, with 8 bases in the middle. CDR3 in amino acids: CASSLGAGNQPQHF. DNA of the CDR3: TGTGCCAGCAGCTTAGGGGCAGGGAATCAGCCCCAGCATTTT.

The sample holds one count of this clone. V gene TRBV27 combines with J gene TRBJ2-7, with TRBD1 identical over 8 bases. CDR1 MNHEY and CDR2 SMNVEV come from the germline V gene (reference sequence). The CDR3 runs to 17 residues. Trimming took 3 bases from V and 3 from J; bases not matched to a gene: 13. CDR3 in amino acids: CASSFRSPGQVFYEQYF. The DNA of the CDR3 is TGTGCCAGCAGTTTCAGGAGTCCGGGACAGGTCTTCTACGAGCAGTACTTC.